This section outlines one TCR beta chain sequence together with its context. The data derive from a study of sequential checkpoint blockade in melanoma. Treatment reported: randomized to nivolumab then ipilimumab (arm A) or the reverse (arm B). The assay was immunoSEQ multiplex PCR, and TCRdb's table has in-frame clones only and misses some. The table records about 17,000 clones, roughly 73% of them present only once. Sequenced material: CD8+ T cells sorted from blood (inferred from file names), taken from a patient given nivolumab and ipilimumab in sequence. The sequence was obtained from a human donor with melanoma.

The CDR3 DNA sequence: TGTGCCAGCAGTGAAACAGGGTCCTCTGGAAACACCATATATTTT. Its protein product is CASSETGSSGNTIYF. This chain uses TRBV9 with TRBJ1-3, with a tentative D call TRBD1 (6 bases). Germline V gene sequence: CDR1 SGDLS, CDR2 YYNGEE. Trimming left V 5 bases short and J 0 bases short, with 12 bases between. The CDR3 is 15 residues long. The full variable domain, in which reference TRBV9 and TRBJ1-3 provide the parts outside the CDR3, is DSGVTQTPKHLITATGQRVTLRCSPRSGDLSVYWYQQSLDQGLQFLIQYYNGEERAKGNILERFSAQQFPDLHSELNLSSLELGDSALYFCASSETGSSGNTIYFGEGSWLTVV.